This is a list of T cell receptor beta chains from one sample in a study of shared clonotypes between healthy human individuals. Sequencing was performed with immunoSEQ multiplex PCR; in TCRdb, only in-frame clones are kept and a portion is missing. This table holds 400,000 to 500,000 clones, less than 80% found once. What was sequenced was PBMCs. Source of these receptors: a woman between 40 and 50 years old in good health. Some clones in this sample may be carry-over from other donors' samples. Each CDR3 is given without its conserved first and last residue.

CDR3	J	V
ASSPSLNTGELF	TRBJ2-2	TRBV7-8
ASSPIGLGGQPQH	TRBJ1-5	TRBV4-1
ASSSQGSPYEQY	TRBJ2-7	TRBV7-9
ASSPRLAGWGHTQY	TRBJ2-3	TRBV7-6
ASSPPRGSETQY	TRBJ2-5	TRBV4-2
ASSHQDRGPDTQY	TRBJ2-3	TRBV5-1
AWSAGWDGSMNEQY	TRBJ2-7	TRBV30
ASSAWDRVLAGELF	TRBJ2-2	TRBV28
AISDGAPSTDTQY	TRBJ2-3	TRBV10-3
ASRGLISTDTQY	TRBJ2-3	TRBV10-2
ASSQDRGGGTSGANVLT	TRBJ2-6	TRBV4-2
ASAPGQGGETQY	TRBJ2-5	TRBV5-1
ASSPSGTGGSNEQF	TRBJ2-1	TRBV7-8
ASSLSPGGPTIQY	TRBJ2-4	TRBV28
ASSPIPPSGMYNEQF	TRBJ2-1	TRBV9
ASSLGGSTEQF	TRBJ2-1	TRBV7-6
ASSLGASAGPHYEQY	TRBJ2-7	TRBV11-2
ASSLGRNTGELF	TRBJ2-2	TRBV27
ASSYSSGDTEAF	TRBJ1-1	TRBV6-5
ASSQSTPTNYGYT	TRBJ1-2	TRBV14
ATSSPGRGKLF	TRBJ1-4	TRBV15
ASSLPGGETQY	TRBJ2-5	TRBV5-1
ASSPPQLQEQY	TRBJ2-7	TRBV28
ASRTTGGMVQPQH	TRBJ1-5	TRBV19
ASSRTLAVQETQY	TRBJ2-5	TRBV5-1
ASSQDRLAYEQY	TRBJ2-7	TRBV14
TSSQENEAGGPVEQF	TRBJ2-1	TRBV1
ASSLTSLETQY	TRBJ2-5	TRBV5-1
ASSWDTSSTDTQY	TRBJ2-3	TRBV5-4
ASSEGGGDTDTQY	TRBJ2-3	TRBV6-4
ASSQGLAGPGGQY	TRBJ2-7	TRBV18
ATSRDGSIINEQF	TRBJ2-1	TRBV15
ASRQGTRDNQPQH	TRBJ1-5	TRBV19
SPRDSQETQY	TRBJ2-5	TRBV29-1
ASPGQDPRYLDGYT	TRBJ1-2	TRBV18
SVEDPWGGST	TRBJ1-2	TRBV29-1
ASSQDGNLRGETQY	TRBJ2-5	TRBV4-2
ASSPTNVAGQETQY	TRBJ2-5	TRBV9
ATSRDAGSGEAF	TRBJ1-1	TRBV15
ASSPDSKGYQPQH	TRBJ1-5	TRBV28
ASSSPGLAESTGELF	TRBJ2-2	TRBV9
ASSVETDAYEQY	TRBJ2-7	TRBV9
ASSYTQTGVNTEAF	TRBJ1-1	TRBV5-1
ASSFVGTEAF	TRBJ1-1	TRBV7-8
ASGRWRAGVNEQF	TRBJ2-1	TRBV5-1
ASRPTHPGQGAGETQY	TRBJ2-5	TRBV7-8
ASSFRTGAEKLF	TRBJ1-4	TRBV7-9
ASSFGPGPGNTIY	TRBJ1-3	TRBV7-6
ASSKGLAYEQY	TRBJ2-7	TRBV21-1
ASNTGGDYGYT	TRBJ1-2	TRBV5-1
ASSLNLGGRASSYEQY	TRBJ2-7	TRBV5-5
ASSDSEIYGYT	TRBJ1-2	TRBV2
AISSGSYYNEQF	TRBJ2-1	TRBV10-3
ASSRTDFYNEQF	TRBJ2-1	TRBV28
ASSYTGTGGLGKNYGYT	TRBJ1-2	TRBV28